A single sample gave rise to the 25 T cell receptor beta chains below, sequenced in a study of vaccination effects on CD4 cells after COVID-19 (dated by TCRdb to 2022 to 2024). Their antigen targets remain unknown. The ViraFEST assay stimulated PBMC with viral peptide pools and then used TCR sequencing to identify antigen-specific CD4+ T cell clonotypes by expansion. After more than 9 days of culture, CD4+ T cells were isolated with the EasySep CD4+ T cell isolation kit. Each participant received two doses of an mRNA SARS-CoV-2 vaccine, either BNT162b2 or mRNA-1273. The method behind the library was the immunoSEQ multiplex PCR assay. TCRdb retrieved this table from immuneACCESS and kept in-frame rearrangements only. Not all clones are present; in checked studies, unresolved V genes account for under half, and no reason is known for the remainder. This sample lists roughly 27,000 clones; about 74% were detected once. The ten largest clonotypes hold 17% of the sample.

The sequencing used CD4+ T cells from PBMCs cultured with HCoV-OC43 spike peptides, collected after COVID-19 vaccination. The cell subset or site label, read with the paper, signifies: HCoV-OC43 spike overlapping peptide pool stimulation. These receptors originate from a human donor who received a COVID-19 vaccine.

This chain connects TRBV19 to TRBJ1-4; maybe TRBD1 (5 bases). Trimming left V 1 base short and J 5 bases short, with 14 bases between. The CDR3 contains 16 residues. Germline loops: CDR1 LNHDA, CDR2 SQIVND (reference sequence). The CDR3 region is CASSIVKTGGNEKLFF. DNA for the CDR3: TGTGCCAGTAGTATAGTAAAAACCGGGGGGAATGAAAAACTGTTTTTT.

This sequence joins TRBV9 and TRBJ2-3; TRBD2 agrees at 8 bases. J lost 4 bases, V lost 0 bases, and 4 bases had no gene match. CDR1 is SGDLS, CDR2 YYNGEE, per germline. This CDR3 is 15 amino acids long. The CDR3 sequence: CASSVAGGPPDTQYF. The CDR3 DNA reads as TGTGCCAGCAGCGTAGCGGGAGGGCCCCCAGATACGCAGTATTTT.

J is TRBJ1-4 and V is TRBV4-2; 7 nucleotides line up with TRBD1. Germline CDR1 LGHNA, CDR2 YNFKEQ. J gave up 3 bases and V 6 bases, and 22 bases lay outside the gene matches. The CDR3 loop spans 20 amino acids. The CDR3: CASSPIRPTGQKKANEKLFF. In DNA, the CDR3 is TGTGCCAGCAGTCCCATCCGACCCACGGGACAGAAAAAGGCTAATGAAAAACTGTTTTTT.

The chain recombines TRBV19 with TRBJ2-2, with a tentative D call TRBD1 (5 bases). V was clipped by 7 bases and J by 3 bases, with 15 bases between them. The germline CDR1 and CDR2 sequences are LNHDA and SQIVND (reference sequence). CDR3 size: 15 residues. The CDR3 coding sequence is TGTGCCAGTATGGGTGGAGACAGTGACACCGGGGAGCTGTTTTTT. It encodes CASMGGDSDTGELFF.

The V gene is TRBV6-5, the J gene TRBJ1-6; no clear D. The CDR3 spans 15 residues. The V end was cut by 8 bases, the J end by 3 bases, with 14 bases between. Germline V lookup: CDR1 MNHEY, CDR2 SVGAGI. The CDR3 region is CASQAEGIYNSPLHF. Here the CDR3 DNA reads TGTGCCAGCCAGGCGGAAGGGATCTATAATTCACCCCTCCACTTT.

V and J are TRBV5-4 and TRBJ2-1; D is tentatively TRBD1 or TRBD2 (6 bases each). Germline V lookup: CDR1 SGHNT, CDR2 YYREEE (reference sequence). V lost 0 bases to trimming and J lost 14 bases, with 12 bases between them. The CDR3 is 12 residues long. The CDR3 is CASSLDRGRKFF. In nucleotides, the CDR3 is TGTGCCAGCAGCTTGGATCGGGGGCGAAAGTTCTTC.

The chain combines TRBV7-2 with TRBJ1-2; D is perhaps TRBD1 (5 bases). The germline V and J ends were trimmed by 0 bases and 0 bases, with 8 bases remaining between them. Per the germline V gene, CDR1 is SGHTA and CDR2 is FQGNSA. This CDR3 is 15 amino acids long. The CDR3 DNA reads TGTGCCAGCAGCTTAGCTCCGGGGGCTAACTATGGCTACACCTTC. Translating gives CASSLAPGANYGYTF.

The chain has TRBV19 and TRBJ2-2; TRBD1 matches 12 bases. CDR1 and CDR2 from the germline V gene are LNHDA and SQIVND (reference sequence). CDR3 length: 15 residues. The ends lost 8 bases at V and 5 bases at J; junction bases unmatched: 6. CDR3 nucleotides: TGTGCCAGTGGGACAGGGGGCTCTCGGACCGGGGAGCTGTTTTTT. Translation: CASGTGGSRTGELFF. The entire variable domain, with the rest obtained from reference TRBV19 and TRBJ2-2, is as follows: DGGITQSPKYLFRKEGQNVTLSCEQNLNHDAMYWYRQDPGQGLRLIYYSQIVNDFQKGDIAEGYSVSREKKESFPLTVTSAQKNPTAFYLCASGTGGSRTGELFFGEGSRLTVL.

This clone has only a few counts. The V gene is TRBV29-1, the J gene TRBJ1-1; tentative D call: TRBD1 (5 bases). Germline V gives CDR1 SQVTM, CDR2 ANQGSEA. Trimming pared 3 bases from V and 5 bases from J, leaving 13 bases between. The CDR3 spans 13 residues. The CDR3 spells CSVDRGQGTEAFF. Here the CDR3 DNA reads TGCAGCGTTGATAGGGGCCAGGGAACTGAAGCTTTCTTT.

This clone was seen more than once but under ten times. The DNA of the CDR3 is TGTGCCAGCAGTGAACCGGAATCTGGAAACACCATATATTTT. It translates to CASSEPESGNTIYF. The chain uses TRBV6-1 and TRBJ1-3; unclear D gene. With 2 bases removed from V and 1 base from J, the gap between germline ends came to 6 bases. CDR3 size: 14 residues. Germline V gene data show CDR1 as MNHNS and CDR2 as SASEGT.

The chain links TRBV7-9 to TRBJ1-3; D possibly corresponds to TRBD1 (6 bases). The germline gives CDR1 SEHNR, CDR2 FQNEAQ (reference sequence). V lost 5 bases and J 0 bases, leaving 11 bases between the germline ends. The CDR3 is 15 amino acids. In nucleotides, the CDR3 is TGTGCCAGCAGCCAGGGGATACACTCTGGAAACACCATATATTTT. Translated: CASSQGIHSGNTIYF.

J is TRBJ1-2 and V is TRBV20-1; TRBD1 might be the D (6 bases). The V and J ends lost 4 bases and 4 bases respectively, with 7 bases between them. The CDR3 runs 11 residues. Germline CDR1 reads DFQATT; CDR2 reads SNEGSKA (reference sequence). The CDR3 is CSATGVYGYTF. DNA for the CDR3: TGCAGTGCTACAGGGGTCTATGGCTACACCTTC.

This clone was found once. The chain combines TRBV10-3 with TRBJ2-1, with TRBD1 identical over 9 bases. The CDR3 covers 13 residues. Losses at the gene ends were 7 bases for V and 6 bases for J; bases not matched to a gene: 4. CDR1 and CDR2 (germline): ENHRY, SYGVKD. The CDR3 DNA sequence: TGTGCCATCAACAGACAGGGGGGCAATGAGCAGTTCTTC. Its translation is CAINRQGGNEQFF.

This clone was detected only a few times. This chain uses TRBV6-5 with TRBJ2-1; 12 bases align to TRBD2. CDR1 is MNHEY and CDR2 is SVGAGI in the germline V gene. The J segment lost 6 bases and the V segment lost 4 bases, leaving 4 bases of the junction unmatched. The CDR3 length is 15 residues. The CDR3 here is CASSSASGGVNEQFF. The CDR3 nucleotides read TGTGCCAGCAGTTCAGCTAGCGGGGGGGTCAATGAGCAGTTCTTC.

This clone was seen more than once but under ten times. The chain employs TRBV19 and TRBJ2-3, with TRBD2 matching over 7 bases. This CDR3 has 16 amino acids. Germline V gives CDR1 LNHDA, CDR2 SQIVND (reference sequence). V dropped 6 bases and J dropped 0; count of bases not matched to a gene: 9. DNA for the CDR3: TGTGCCAGTAGACAAAGCGGGGCAGCTAGCACAGATACGCAGTATTTT. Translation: CASRQSGAASTDTQYF.

CDR3 sequence (DNA): TGTGCCAGCTCACCGACCGGGACAGGGATTTACAAAAACATTCAGTACTTC. Its translation: CASSPTGTGIYKNIQYF. V gene TRBV18 combines with J gene TRBJ2-4; 9 positions agree with TRBD1. Germline lookup yields CDR1 KGHSH and CDR2 LQKENI. The CDR3 totals 17 residues. J gave up 3 bases and V 3 bases, and 9 bases lay outside the gene matches.

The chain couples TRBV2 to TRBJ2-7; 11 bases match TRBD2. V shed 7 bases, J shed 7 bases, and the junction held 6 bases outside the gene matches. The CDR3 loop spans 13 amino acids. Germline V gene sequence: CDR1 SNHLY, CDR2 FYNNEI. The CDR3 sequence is CASKDSGRGEQYF. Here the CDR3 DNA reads TGTGCCAGCAAGGATAGCGGGAGGGGGGAGCAGTACTTC.

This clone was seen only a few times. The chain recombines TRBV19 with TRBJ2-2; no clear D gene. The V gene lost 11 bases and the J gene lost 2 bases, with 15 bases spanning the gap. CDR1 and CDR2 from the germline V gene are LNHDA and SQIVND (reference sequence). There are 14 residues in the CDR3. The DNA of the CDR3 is TGTGCCTGCCATGCCGACCTAAACACCGGGGAGCTGTTTTTT. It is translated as CACHADLNTGELFF.

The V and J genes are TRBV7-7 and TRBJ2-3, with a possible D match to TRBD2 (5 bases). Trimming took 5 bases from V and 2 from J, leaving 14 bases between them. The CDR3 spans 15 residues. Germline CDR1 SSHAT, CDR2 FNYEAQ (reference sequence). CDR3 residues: CASSRTSSPTDTQYF. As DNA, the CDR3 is TGTGCCAGCAGCCGCACTAGTTCCCCCACAGATACGCAGTATTTT.

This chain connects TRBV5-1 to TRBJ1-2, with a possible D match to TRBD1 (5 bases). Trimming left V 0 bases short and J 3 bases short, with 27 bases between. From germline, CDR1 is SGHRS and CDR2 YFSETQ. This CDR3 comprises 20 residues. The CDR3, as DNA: TGCGCCAGCAGCTTGGCCTTATGGCCAAGGGGTGGGGGAGACTACTATGGCTACACCTTC. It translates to CASSLALWPRGGGDYYGYTF.

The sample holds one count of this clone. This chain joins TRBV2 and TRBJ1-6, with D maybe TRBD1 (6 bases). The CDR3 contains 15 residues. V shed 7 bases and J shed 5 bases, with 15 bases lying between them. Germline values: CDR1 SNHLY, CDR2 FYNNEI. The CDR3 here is CASTLRDNNNSPLHF. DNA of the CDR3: TGTGCCAGCACGCTCCGGGACAATAATAATTCACCCCTCCACTTT.

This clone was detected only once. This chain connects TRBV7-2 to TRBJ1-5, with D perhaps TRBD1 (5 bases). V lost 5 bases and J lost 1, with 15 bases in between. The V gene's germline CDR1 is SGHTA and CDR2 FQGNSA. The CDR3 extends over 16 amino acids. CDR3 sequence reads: CASSHRGPLSNQPQHF. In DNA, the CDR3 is TGTGCCAGCAGCCACCGGGGCCCTCTGAGCAATCAGCCCCAGCATTTT.

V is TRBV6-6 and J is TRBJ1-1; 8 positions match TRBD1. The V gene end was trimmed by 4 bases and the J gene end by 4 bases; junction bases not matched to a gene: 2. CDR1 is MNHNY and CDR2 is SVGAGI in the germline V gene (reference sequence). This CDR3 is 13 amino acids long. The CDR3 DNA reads TGTGCCAGCAGTTCCACAGGGGGCACTGAAGCTTTCTTT. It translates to CASSSTGGTEAFF.

CDR3 in DNA: TGCGCCAGCAGTCGTCCAGGAAGGCCCTACGAGCAGTACTTC. It is translated as CASSRPGRPYEQYF. The chain uses TRBV10-1 and TRBJ2-7; D is unclear. V dropped 5 bases and J dropped 2 bases, with 13 bases sitting between them. CDR3 length: 14 amino acids. Germline CDR1 and CDR2: WNHNN and SYGVQD (reference sequence).

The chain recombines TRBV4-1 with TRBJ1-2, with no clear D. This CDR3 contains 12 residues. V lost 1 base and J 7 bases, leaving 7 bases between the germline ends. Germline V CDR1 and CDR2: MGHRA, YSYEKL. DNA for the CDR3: TGCGCCAGCAGCCAAGGCCCGGTTGGCTACACCTTC. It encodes CASSQGPVGYTF.